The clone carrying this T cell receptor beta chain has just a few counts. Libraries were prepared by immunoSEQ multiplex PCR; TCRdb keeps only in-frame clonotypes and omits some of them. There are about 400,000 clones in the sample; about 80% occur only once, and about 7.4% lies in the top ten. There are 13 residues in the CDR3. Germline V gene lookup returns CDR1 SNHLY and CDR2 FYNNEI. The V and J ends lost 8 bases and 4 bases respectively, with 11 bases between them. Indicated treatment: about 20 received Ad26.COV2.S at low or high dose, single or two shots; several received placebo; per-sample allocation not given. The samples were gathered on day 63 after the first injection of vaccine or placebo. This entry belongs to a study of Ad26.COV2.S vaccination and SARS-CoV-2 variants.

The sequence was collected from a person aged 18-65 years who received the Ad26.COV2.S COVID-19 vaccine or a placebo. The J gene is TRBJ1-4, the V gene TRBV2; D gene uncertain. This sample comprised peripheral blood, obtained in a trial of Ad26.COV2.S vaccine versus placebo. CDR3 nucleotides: TGTGCCAGCGCAACCAATAGTAATGAAAAACTGTTTTTT. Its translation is CASATNSNEKLFF. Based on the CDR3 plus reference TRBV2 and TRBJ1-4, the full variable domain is EPEVTQTPSHQVTQMGQEVILRCVPISNHLYFYWYRQILGQKVEFLVSFYNNEISEKSEIFDDQFSVERPDGSNFTLKIRSTKLEDSAMYFCASATNSNEKLFFGSGTQLSVL.